The 27 T cell receptor beta chains in this list originate from one sample, sequenced in a study of blood T cell repertoires in COVID-19. The data were produced by immunoSEQ multiplex PCR, yet TCRdb's version contains in-frame clones alone and is incomplete. Among some 50,000 clones listed, about 83% were seen once. The sample taken for sequencing was peripheral blood. The receptors were gathered from a human donor in a cohort sampled during active COVID-19.

The chain has TRBV7-9 and TRBJ1-6; 11 bases line up with TRBD1. The CDR3 length is 15 residues. CDR1 is SEHNR, CDR2 FQNEAQ, per germline (reference sequence). With V trimmed by 8 bases and J by 10 bases, 10 bases remained unmatched. CDR3 protein: CASGRTGGEGSPLHF. CDR3 sequence (DNA): TGTGCCAGCGGAAGGACAGGGGGCGAAGGATCACCCCTCCACTTT.

This clone was picked up one time. The chain is built from TRBV6-1 and TRBJ2-4; D uncertain. The CDR3 runs 15 residues. V lost 3 bases to trimming and J lost 3 bases, with 12 bases between them. The germline V gene encodes CDR1 MNHNS and CDR2 SASEGT. The CDR3 DNA follows: TGTGCCAGCAGTGATAGCAGTTTGGGCAAAAACATTCAGTACTTC. Translation: CASSDSSLGKNIQYF.

V gene TRBV5-6 combines with J gene TRBJ1-5, with TRBD1 identical over 7 bases. Per the germline V gene, CDR1 is SGHDT and CDR2 is YYEEEE. This CDR3 contains 15 residues. V lost 0 bases to trimming and J lost 2 bases; unmatched junction nucleotides: 2. CDR3 coding DNA: TGTGCCAGCAGCTTGGATGGGACAGGCAATCAGCCCCAGCATTTT. The encoded protein is CASSLDGTGNQPQHF.

The CDR3 spells CASSFGQGHYNEQFF. The CDR3 DNA sequence: TGTGCCAGCAGCTTCGGACAGGGACATTACAATGAGCAGTTCTTC. The chain joins TRBV4-2 to TRBJ2-1, with 8 bases aligning to TRBD1. The CDR3 totals 15 residues. The V and J ends lost 5 bases and 4 bases, in that order; junction bases with no gene match: 7. CDR1 is LGHNA, CDR2 YNFKEQ, per germline.

This sequence joins TRBV27 and TRBJ2-5; 9 positions agree with TRBD1. The germline gives CDR1 MNHEY, CDR2 SMNVEV (reference sequence). V was pared by 7 bases and J by 2 bases, with 11 bases of the junction left unmatched. The CDR3 totals 16 residues. Here the CDR3 reads CASTYFRDRAQETQYF. CDR3 nucleotide sequence: TGTGCCAGCACCTACTTCCGGGACAGGGCACAAGAGACCCAGTACTTC.

The rearrangement uses TRBV18 and TRBJ2-3; 8 bases line up with TRBD2. The germline gives CDR1 KGHSH, CDR2 LQKENI. The CDR3 extends over 16 amino acids. V lost 4 bases, J lost 3 bases, and 9 bases stayed unmatched. The CDR3 sequence is CASSRIGGGPTDTQYF. CDR3 nucleotides: TGTGCCAGCTCACGTATCGGCGGGGGGCCGACAGATACGCAGTATTTT.

The rearrangement uses TRBV7-6 and TRBJ2-7; 7 bases match TRBD2. This CDR3 is 17 amino acids long. CDR1 SGHVS and CDR2 FNYEAQ come from the germline V gene. J lost 0 bases, V lost 3 bases, and 11 bases had no gene match. The CDR3 DNA is TGTGCCAGCAGCTTTCCCTCGGGGGGAGAGATCTCCTACGAGCAGTACTTC. It codes for CASSFPSGGEISYEQYF.

The chain links TRBV19 to TRBJ2-3; no definite D call. The germline V gene encodes CDR1 LNHDA and CDR2 SQIVND (reference sequence). Deletions cut 6 bases from V and 2 bases from J, with 12 bases between. CDR3 length: 14 amino acids. CDR3 protein: CASRYRNSTDTQYF. CDR3 DNA sequence: TGTGCCAGTAGATACAGAAACTCCACAGATACGCAGTATTTT.

The V gene is TRBV7-2, the J gene TRBJ1-3; D unclear. The CDR3 sequence is 14 residues long. Germline V gives CDR1 SGHTA, CDR2 FQGNSA. The V and J ends lost 2 bases and 0 bases respectively, with 5 bases between them. Written as DNA, the CDR3 is TGTGCCAGCAGCTTATCCAGCTCTGGAAACACCATATATTTT. Its translation is CASSLSSSGNTIYF. Drawing the rest from reference TRBV7-2 and TRBJ1-3, the complete variable domain is GAGVSQSPSNKVTEKGKDVELRCDPISGHTALYWYRQSLGQGLEFLIYFQGNSAPDKSGLPSDRFSAERTGGSVSTLTIQRTQQEDSAVYLCASSLSSSGNTIYFGEGSWLTVV.

The CDR3 spells CASSPRTSGSSEETQYF. The CDR3 DNA follows: TGTGCCAGCAGCCCCCGGACTAGCGGGAGTTCGGAGGAGACCCAGTACTTC. The rearrangement uses TRBV14 and TRBJ2-5; TRBD2 aligns across 13 bases. CDR3 length: 17 amino acids. The J segment lost 5 bases and the V segment lost 4 bases, leaving 10 bases of the junction unmatched. The germline gives CDR1 SGHDN, CDR2 FVKESK.

The chain uses TRBV10-2 and TRBJ2-7; D unclear. Germline V gene sequence: CDR1 WSHSY, CDR2 SAAADI. This CDR3 has 17 residues. V was trimmed by 0 bases and J by 1 base, leaving 16 bases between them. In DNA form, the CDR3 reads TGCGCCAGCAGTGAGTCTAGCATCCTTAAGAGGTCCTACGAGCAGTACTTC. As protein: CASSESSILKRSYEQYF.

This sequence joins TRBV7-9 and TRBJ1-4, with D hard to call. Trimming removed 5 bases from V and 7 bases from J, with 8 bases in between. The CDR3 has 12 amino acids. The germline CDR1 and CDR2 sequences are SEHNR and FQNEAQ (reference sequence). CDR3 sequence: CASSVLSEKLFF. In nucleotides, the CDR3 is TGTGCCAGCAGCGTATTGAGTGAAAAACTGTTTTTT.

The V call is TRBV6-5, the J call TRBJ1-5, with 7 bases aligning to TRBD1. Germline trimming cut 7 bases from V and 9 bases from J; bases unmatched to any gene: 9. CDR3 length: 13 amino acids. Germline loops: CDR1 MNHEY, CDR2 SVGAGI. Here the CDR3 reads CASTRGPPRPQHF. CDR3 sequence (DNA): TGTGCCAGCACGAGGGGGCCGCCGCGGCCCCAGCATTTT.

V usage is TRBV28 and J usage is TRBJ2-7; D gene ambiguous. Trimming took 3 bases from V and 3 from J, leaving 6 bases between them. From germline, CDR1 is MDHEN and CDR2 SYDVKM. The CDR3 totals 12 residues. The CDR3 DNA reads TGTGCCAGCAGTTTGACGGGCTACGAGCAGTACTTC. Protein sequence: CASSLTGYEQYF.

This clone came up once. The chain carries TRBV19 and TRBJ2-1, with 8 bases fitting TRBD2. CDR3 size: 14 residues. Germline lookup yields CDR1 LNHDA and CDR2 SQIVND (reference sequence). V shed 4 bases, J shed 4 bases, and the junction held 3 bases outside the gene matches. The CDR3 spells CASSRGGGYNEQFF. CDR3 nucleotide sequence: TGTGCCAGTAGTAGGGGCGGGGGGTACAATGAGCAGTTCTTC.

The chain links TRBV5-1 to TRBJ2-1; a weak D match, TRBD2 (6 bases). The CDR3 runs 15 residues. The V gene's germline CDR1 is SGHRS and CDR2 YFSETQ. V was pared by 1 base and J by 2 bases, with 10 bases between. The CDR3 region has the DNA TGCGCCAGCAGCTTGTTGGGGGGTACCTACAATGAGCAGTTCTTC. It codes for CASSLLGGTYNEQFF.

The rearrangement uses TRBV5-5 and TRBJ2-3, with 7 bases aligning to TRBD2. Trimming took 3 bases from V and 0 from J; bases not matched to a gene: 4. Germline CDR1 and CDR2: SGHKS and YYEKEE (reference sequence). CDR3 length equals 15 residues. The CDR3 here is CASSSLAASTDTQYF. CDR3 nucleotides: TGTGCCAGCAGCTCGCTAGCGGCTAGCACAGATACGCAGTATTTT.

J is TRBJ2-1 and V is TRBV5-1; a weak D match, TRBD1 (6 bases). CDR1 is SGHRS, CDR2 YFSETQ, per germline. CDR3 length: 15 residues. Trimming shortened V by 0 bases and J by 3 bases, and 10 bases separated the two germline ends. CDR3 residues: CASSLDRALYNEQFF. Written as DNA, the CDR3 is TGCGCCAGCAGCTTGGACAGGGCCCTCTACAATGAGCAGTTCTTC.

V gene TRBV4-1 combines with J gene TRBJ2-7; 12 bases line up with TRBD1. This CDR3 is built from 18 residues. V dropped 3 bases and J dropped 5; count of bases not matched to a gene: 14. Germline V gene sequence: CDR1 MGHRA, CDR2 YSYEKL. Here the CDR3 DNA reads TGCGCCAGCAGCCAGCGAGAACTAGCGGGACAGGGGGCCAACGAGCAGTACTTC. Encoded protein: CASSQRELAGQGANEQYF.

V and J are TRBV6-5 and TRBJ2-1; D possibly corresponds to TRBD2 (6 bases). Per germline, CDR1 MNHEY and CDR2 SVGAGI. V gave up 6 bases and J gave up 9 bases, with 15 bases separating them. The CDR3 is made up of 13 amino acids. CDR3 sequence: CASRAAGLGEQFF. DNA of the CDR3: TGTGCCAGCAGAGCTGCGGGGTTGGGTGAGCAGTTCTTC.

V usage is TRBV7-3 and J usage is TRBJ2-3; possibly TRBD2 for D (6 bases). V was cut by 5 bases and J by 0 bases, with 12 bases left in between. CDR3 size: 15 residues. The germline gives CDR1 SGHTA, CDR2 FQGTGA. The DNA for the CDR3 is TGTGCCAGCAGCCCCACCGGGACTAGCACAGATACGCAGTATTTT. This sequence encodes CASSPTGTSTDTQYF.

The chain joins TRBV15 to TRBJ1-3; 7 bases are a match to TRBD1. Germline V lookup: CDR1 LNHNV, CDR2 YYDKDF (reference sequence). V shed 3 bases and J 2 bases; nucleotides not matched to a gene: 4. The CDR3 spans 15 residues. The CDR3 reads CATSRARGTGNTIYF. CDR3 nucleotides: TGTGCCACCAGCAGGGCCAGGGGGACTGGAAACACCATATATTTT.

The chain employs TRBV14 and TRBJ2-1; 7 bases align to TRBD2. V dropped 1 base and J dropped 7; count of bases not matched to a gene: 7. The CDR3 extends over 15 amino acids. CDR1 SGHDN and CDR2 FVKESK come from the germline V gene. CDR3 in DNA: TGTGCCAGCAGCCAAGCCTCGGGAGGTGGTAATGAGCAGTTCTTC. Translated: CASSQASGGGNEQFF.

The chain couples TRBV5-1 to TRBJ2-7; a possible D gene is TRBD2 (6 bases). Germline V gene data show CDR1 as SGHRS and CDR2 as YFSETQ. The CDR3 length is 14 residues. V shed 4 bases and J shed 2 bases, with 13 bases lying between them. The CDR3 sequence: CASSPWGEAYEQYF. The CDR3 DNA reads as TGCGCCAGCAGCCCCTGGGGGGAAGCCTACGAGCAGTACTTC. Complete variable domain (other parts from reference TRBV5-1 and TRBJ2-7): KAGVTQTPRYLIKTRGQQVTLSCSPISGHRSVSWYQQTPGQGLQFLFEYFSETQRNKGNFPGRFSGRQFSNSRSEMNVSTLELGDSALYLCASSPWGEAYEQYFGPGTRLTVT.

This clone was seen a few times. The chain uses TRBV19 and TRBJ1-6, with D maybe TRBD1 (5 bases). With 5 bases removed from V and 10 bases from J, the gap between germline ends came to 9 bases. The CDR3 is 12 residues long. Germline V gene data show CDR1 as LNHDA and CDR2 as SQIVND (reference sequence). CDR3 bases: TGTGCCAGTAGTCTGCAGGGCTCACCCCTCCACTTT. Protein product: CASSLQGSPLHF.

V usage is TRBV5-1 and J usage is TRBJ2-5; 14 bases are shared with TRBD2. The CDR3 extends over 14 amino acids. The trim removed 4 bases at V and 14 bases at J, leaving 10 bases unmatched. Germline CDR1 is SGHRS and CDR2 is YFSETQ. The CDR3 sequence: CASSQGTSGGLLYF. The DNA of the CDR3 is TGCGCCAGCAGCCAAGGGACTAGCGGGGGTTTACTATACTTC.

This clone was observed a few times. The chain combines TRBV27 with TRBJ2-2, with TRBD1 matching 12 bases. V lost 5 bases to trimming and J lost 9 bases; unmatched junction nucleotides: 4. This CDR3 has 14 residues. The V gene's germline CDR1 is MNHEY and CDR2 SMNVEV (reference sequence). The CDR3 nucleotides are TGTGCCAGCAGTCTGGGACAGGGGGCTTGGGAGCTGTTTTTT. It is translated as CASSLGQGAWELFF.